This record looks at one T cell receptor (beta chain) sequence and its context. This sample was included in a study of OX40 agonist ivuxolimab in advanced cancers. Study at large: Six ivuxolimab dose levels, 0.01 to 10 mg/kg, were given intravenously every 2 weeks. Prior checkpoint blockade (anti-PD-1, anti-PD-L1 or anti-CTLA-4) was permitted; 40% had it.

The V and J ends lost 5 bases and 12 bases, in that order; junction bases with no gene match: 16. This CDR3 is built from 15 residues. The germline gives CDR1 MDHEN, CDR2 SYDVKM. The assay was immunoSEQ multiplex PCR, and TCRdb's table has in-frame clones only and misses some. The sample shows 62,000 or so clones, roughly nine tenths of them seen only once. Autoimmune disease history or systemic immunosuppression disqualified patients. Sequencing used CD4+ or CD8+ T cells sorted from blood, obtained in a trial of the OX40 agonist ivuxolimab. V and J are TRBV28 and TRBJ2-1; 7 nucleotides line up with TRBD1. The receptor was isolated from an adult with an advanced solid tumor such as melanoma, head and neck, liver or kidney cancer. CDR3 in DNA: TGTGCCAGCAGTGATGGGACAGCACTTGGCCCCCGGCAGTTCTTC. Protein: CASSDGTALGPRQFF.